This passage covers 22 T cell receptor beta chains from one sample sequenced in a study of T cell repertoires in cytomegalovirus infection. These receptors lack a known antigen. TCRdb reprocessed the reads via MiXCR and lists one record per CDR3 protein. The repertoire holds some 590,000 distinct CDR3 sequences, with around two fifths as singletons. The sequencing here drew on cultured PBMCs, taken from culture after CMV antigen stimulation. These receptors were collected from a human donor in good health (CMV status not recorded). Some clones in this sample may be carry-over from other donors' samples.

This clonotype has just one count. Germline and junction disagree at one end, which may indicate a read error. This chain uses TRBV20-1 with TRBJ1-2, with D unclear. This CDR3 contains 13 residues. CDR1 and CDR2 (germline): DFQATT, SNEGSKA (reference sequence). The CDR3 nucleotides are TGCAGTGCTAGACTCAGCCTTAACTATAGCTACACCTTC. This gives the protein CSARLSLNYSYTF.

V usage is TRBV12-3 or TRBV12-4 and J usage is TRBJ2-1, with 8 bases aligning to TRBD2. This CDR3 has 16 amino acids. V lost 6 bases, J lost 9 bases, and 16 bases stayed unmatched. The CDR3 sequence: CASSRWGAGVRGEQFF. For the CDR3, the DNA is TGTGCCAGCAGCCGTTGGGGAGCGGGAGTTAGGGGTGAGCAGTTCTTC.

The J gene is TRBJ2-7, the V gene TRBV4-1; possibly TRBD2 for D (5 bases). In germline, CDR1 is MGHRA, CDR2 YSYEKL. V shed 3 bases and J shed 1 base, with 10 bases lying between them. The CDR3 runs to 14 residues. The CDR3 bases are TGCGCCAGCAGCCAGGGTCCGGGGTCCTACGAGCAGTACTTC. Translation: CASSQGPGSYEQYF.

This clonotype was detected only once. This chain connects TRBV7-2 to TRBJ2-7; 8 bases agree with TRBD2. Germline loops: CDR1 SGHTA, CDR2 FQGNSA. The CDR3 contains 20 residues. V lost 5 bases to trimming and J lost 0 bases; unmatched junction nucleotides: 21. CDR3 in DNA: TGTGCCAGCAGCCGCCTCGCCCGTTCTAGCGGGTCCCACCTCTCCTACGAGCAGTACTTC. This translates into CASSRLARSSGSHLSYEQYF.

This clonotype was detected a few times. The chain carries TRBV7-2 and TRBJ2-4; D unclear. Trimming shortened V by 1 base and J by 8 bases, and 9 bases separated the two germline ends. Germline CDR1 is SGHTA and CDR2 is FQGNSA. The length of the CDR3 is 13 residues. CDR3 loop: CASSLESGYIQYF. CDR3 nucleotide sequence: TGTGCCAGCAGCTTAGAGTCTGGATACATTCAGTACTTC.

The chain links TRBV7-9 to TRBJ2-1, with 10 bases that match TRBD1. Per germline, CDR1 SEHNR and CDR2 FQNEAQ (reference sequence). There are 15 residues in the CDR3. Trimming removed 2 bases from V and 7 bases from J; junction bases left unmatched: 5. DNA of the CDR3: TGTGCCAGCAGCTTACCGGGACAGGGGAGGAATGAGCAGTTCTTC. Encoded protein: CASSLPGQGRNEQFF.

V and J are TRBV6-2 or TRBV6-3 and TRBJ2-3; TRBD2 aligns across 14 bases. CDR3 length: 17 residues. Per germline, CDR1 MNHEY and CDR2 SVGEGT. The J segment lost 7 bases and the V segment lost 2 bases, leaving 8 bases of the junction unmatched. Here the CDR3 DNA reads TGTGCCAGCAGTTACACCCCCGGGACTAGCGGGAGTAATACGCAGTATTTT. Encoded protein: CASSYTPGTSGSNTQYF.

There are a few counts of this clonotype. The CDR3 coding sequence is TGTGCCAGCAGCTTAGTAACGCACTACGAGCAGTACTTC. Translated: CASSLVTHYEQYF. V is TRBV7-2 and J is TRBJ2-7; D is undetermined. V lost 1 base and J 3 bases, leaving 7 bases between the germline ends. CDR3 length equals 13 residues. Looked up from germline, CDR1 is SGHTA and CDR2 is FQGNSA.

The V and J genes are TRBV12-3 or TRBV12-4 and TRBJ1-5, with D unresolved. This CDR3 is built from 13 residues. With 6 bases removed from V and 5 bases from J, the gap between germline ends came to 11 bases. CDR3 residues: CASRNGRDQPQHF. The CDR3, as DNA: TGTGCCAGCAGAAACGGCCGGGATCAGCCCCAGCATTTT.

V is TRBV4-2 and J is TRBJ2-2; 9 bases align to TRBD2. The CDR3 is 19 residues long. The V gene end was trimmed by 2 bases and the J gene end by 4 bases; junction bases not matched to a gene: 14. Germline V gives CDR1 LGHNA, CDR2 YNFKEQ. In DNA form, the CDR3 reads TGTGCCAGCAGCCAACCCAGGAGTAGCGGGGGCGAGGGCACCGGGGAGCTGTTTTTT. Encoded protein: CASSQPRSSGGEGTGELFF.

The gene calls are TRBV30 and TRBJ2-1, with a tentative D call TRBD1 (5 bases). From germline, CDR1 is GTSNPN and CDR2 SVGIG (reference sequence). V gave up 3 bases and J gave up 2 bases, with 8 bases separating them. The CDR3 spans 13 residues. CDR3 in amino acids: CAWRQDPYNEQFF. Here the CDR3 DNA reads TGTGCCTGGAGACAGGACCCCTACAATGAGCAGTTCTTC.

This clonotype was detected many times. V gene TRBV10-3 combines with J gene TRBJ2-7; TRBD1 agrees at 9 bases. V shed 1 base, J shed 5 bases, and the junction held 6 bases outside the gene matches. Germline V lookup: CDR1 ENHRY, CDR2 SYGVKD. The CDR3 sequence is 15 residues long. CDR3 in amino acids: CAISEFDRGIDEQYF. The DNA of the CDR3 is TGTGCCATCAGTGAGTTCGACAGGGGGATAGACGAGCAGTACTTC.

V gene TRBV28 combines with J gene TRBJ2-1; D is perhaps TRBD2 (7 bases). Germline V lookup: CDR1 MDHEN, CDR2 SYDVKM. The CDR3 sequence is 16 residues long. The V end was cut by 1 base, the J end by 0 bases, with 10 bases between. CDR3: CASSLSAGASYNEQFF. CDR3 in DNA: TGTGCCAGCAGTTTATCCGCGGGGGCCTCCTACAATGAGCAGTTCTTC.

The V gene is TRBV6-6, the J gene TRBJ2-7, with D possibly TRBD2 on 8 matching bases. Between the trimmed V and J ends, which lost 2 bases and 2 bases, there was a span of 13 bases. Per germline, CDR1 MNHNY and CDR2 SVGAGI (reference sequence). The CDR3 spans 15 residues. The CDR3 region has the DNA TGTGCCAGCAGTTACCCAGGGGGACTAGCCTACGAGCAGTACTTC. Protein: CASSYPGGLAYEQYF.

The V and J genes are TRBV6-1 and TRBJ2-5; D remains ambiguous. Looked up from germline, CDR1 is MNHNS and CDR2 is SASEGT. Trimming took 4 bases from V and 5 from J, leaving 11 bases between them. The CDR3 length is 13 residues. This CDR3 is CASSVRNLETQYF. The DNA for the CDR3 is TGTGCCAGCAGTGTAAGGAATTTGGAGACCCAGTACTTC.

J is TRBJ1-5 and V is TRBV15, with TRBD1 as a possible D gene (5 bases). The germline gives CDR1 LNHNV, CDR2 YYDKDF (reference sequence). Trimming cost V 6 bases and J 8 bases, with 23 bases left between them. The CDR3 length is 16 residues. The CDR3 is CATSRSGWGGIEPQHF. DNA for the CDR3: TGTGCCACCAGTCGTTCCGGATGGGGGGGGATTGAGCCCCAGCATTTT.

This clonotype was detected a few times. The CDR3 reads CASSMDRGGGNQPQHF. CDR3 sequence (DNA): TGTGCCAGTAGTATGGACAGGGGCGGCGGAAATCAGCCCCAGCATTTT. V gene TRBV19 combines with J gene TRBJ1-5; TRBD1 matches at 9 bases. Germline assignment: CDR1 LNHDA and CDR2 SQIVND (reference sequence). The CDR3 loop spans 16 amino acids. The V and J ends lost 3 bases and 4 bases, in that order; junction bases with no gene match: 7. Looking up the rest from reference TRBV19 and TRBJ1-5 gives the full variable domain: DGGITQSPKYLFRKEGQNVTLSCEQNLNHDAMYWYRQDPGQGLRLIYYSQIVNDFQKGDIAEGYSVSREKKESFPLTVTSAQKNPTAFYLCASSMDRGGGNQPQHFGDGTRLSIL.

There are many counts of this clonotype. The rearrangement uses TRBV2 and TRBJ1-1; 8 bases are a match to TRBD1. Germline V lookup: CDR1 SNHLY, CDR2 FYNNEI. J gave up 1 base and V 6 bases, and 7 bases lay outside the gene matches. The CDR3 runs to 15 residues. This CDR3 reads CASSRTGRWNTEAFF. The DNA for the CDR3 is TGTGCCAGCAGCCGGACAGGGCGGTGGAACACTGAAGCTTTCTTT.

In its sample, this clonotype was seen a few times. This chain uses TRBV7-2 with TRBJ1-5; D uncertain. V was pared by 2 bases and J by 1 base, with 9 bases between. Germline V lookup: CDR1 SGHTA, CDR2 FQGNSA. The CDR3 is 15 amino acids. The CDR3 here is CASSLRAGSNQPQHF. The DNA for the CDR3 is TGTGCCAGCAGCTTACGGGCGGGAAGCAATCAGCCCCAGCATTTT.

This clonotype was seen only a few times. The J gene is TRBJ2-2, the V gene TRBV5-3; D unresolved. TRBV5-3 is known as an ORF, though its function is uncertain. Trimming shortened V by 8 bases and J by 7 bases, and 15 bases separated the two germline ends. The CDR3 extends over 13 amino acids. The CDR3 is CASSPTSSGELFF. The CDR3 nucleotides are TGTGCCAGCAGCCCGACTTCTAGCGGGGAGCTGTTTTTT.

This clonotype was detected only a few times. J is TRBJ1-2 and V is TRBV11-2; 7 bases are shared with TRBD1. The germline V gene has CDR1 SGHAT and CDR2 FQNNGV. J was trimmed by 7 bases and V by 0 bases; bases with no gene match: 2. This CDR3 contains 13 residues. The CDR3 DNA reads TGTGCCAGCAGCTTAGAACAGGGGAGTGGCTACACCTTC. Its protein is CASSLEQGSGYTF.

This rearrangement joins TRBV12-3 or TRBV12-4 to TRBJ2-1, with D possibly being TRBD2 (5 bases). Trimming took 3 bases from V and 9 from J, leaving 12 bases between them. The CDR3 consists of 13 residues. CDR3 in amino acids: CASSLVRDGEQFF. DNA for the CDR3: TGTGCCAGCAGTTTGGTCCGGGATGGTGAGCAGTTCTTC.